This TCR beta chain is from a study of blood T cell repertoires in COVID-19. At the level of the study: Donors in the United States, Italy and Spain gave samples during acute or convalescent COVID-19. T cells, B-cell-depleted T cells, or PBMCs provided the cDNA or gDNA that served as material.

Original data processing: Amplification of reference gene primers was used by the study to estimate nucleated cell counts. Generated by immunoSEQ multiplex PCR, the TCRdb table keeps only in-frame clones and is missing some. That table gives V, J and clone size, and the DNA gave D and trimming. The sample lists a few hundred thousand clones, approximately 80% seen once, with over 1.2% in the top ten. The CDR3 has 14 residues. Germline V gives CDR1 SGHAT, CDR2 FQNNGV. V lost 0 bases and J 2 bases, leaving 8 bases between the germline ends. The TCR originated in a woman between 40 and 55 years old who had recovered from COVID-19. The sample taken for sequencing was peripheral blood. J is TRBJ2-7 and V is TRBV11-2; D may be TRBD1 (5 bases). For the CDR3, the DNA is TGTGCCAGCAGCTTAGAGGACATAGCCTACGAGCAGTACTTC. Translating it yields CASSLEDIAYEQYF.